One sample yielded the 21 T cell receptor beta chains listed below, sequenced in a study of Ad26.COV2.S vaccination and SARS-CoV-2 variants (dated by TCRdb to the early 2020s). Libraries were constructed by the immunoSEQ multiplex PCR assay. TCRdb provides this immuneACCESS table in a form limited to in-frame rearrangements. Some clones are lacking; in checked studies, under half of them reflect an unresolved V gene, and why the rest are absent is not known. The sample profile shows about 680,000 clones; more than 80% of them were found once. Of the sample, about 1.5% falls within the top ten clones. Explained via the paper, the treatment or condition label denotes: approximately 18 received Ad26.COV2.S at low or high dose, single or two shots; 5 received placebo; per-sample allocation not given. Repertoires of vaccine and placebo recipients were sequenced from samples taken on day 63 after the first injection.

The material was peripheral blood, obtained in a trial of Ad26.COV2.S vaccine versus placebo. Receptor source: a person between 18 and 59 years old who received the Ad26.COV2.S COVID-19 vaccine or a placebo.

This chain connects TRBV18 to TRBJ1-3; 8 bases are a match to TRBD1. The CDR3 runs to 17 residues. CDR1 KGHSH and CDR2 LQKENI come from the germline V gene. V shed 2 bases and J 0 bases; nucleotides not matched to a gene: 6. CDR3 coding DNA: TGTGCCAGCTCACCAGGGACAGGTTTCACCTCTGGAAACACCATATATTTT. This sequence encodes CASSPGTGFTSGNTIYF. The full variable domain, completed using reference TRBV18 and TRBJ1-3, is NAGVMQNPRHLVRRRGQEARLRCSPMKGHSHVYWYRQLPEEGLKFMVYLQKENIIDESGMPKERFSAEFPKEGPSILRIQQVVRGDSAAYFCASSPGTGFTSGNTIYFGEGSWLTVV.

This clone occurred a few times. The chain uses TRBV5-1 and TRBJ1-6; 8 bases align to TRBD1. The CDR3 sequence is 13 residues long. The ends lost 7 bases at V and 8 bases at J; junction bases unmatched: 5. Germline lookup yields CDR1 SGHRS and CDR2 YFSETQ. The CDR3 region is CASQGQDYSPLHF. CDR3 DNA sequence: TGCGCCAGCCAGGGACAGGACTATTCACCCCTCCACTTT.

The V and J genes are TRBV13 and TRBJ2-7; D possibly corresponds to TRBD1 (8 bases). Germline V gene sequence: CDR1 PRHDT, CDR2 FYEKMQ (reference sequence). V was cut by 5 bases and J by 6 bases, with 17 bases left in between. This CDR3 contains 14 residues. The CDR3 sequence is CASSTYRGEGEQYF. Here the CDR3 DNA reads TGTGCCAGCAGCACGTACAGGGGGGAGGGCGAGCAGTACTTC.

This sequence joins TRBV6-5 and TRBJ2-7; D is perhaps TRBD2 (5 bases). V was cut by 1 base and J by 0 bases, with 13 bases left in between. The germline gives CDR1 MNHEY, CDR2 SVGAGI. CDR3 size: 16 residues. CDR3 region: CASSYYASGASYEQYF. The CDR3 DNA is TGTGCCAGCAGTTACTATGCCAGCGGTGCCTCCTACGAGCAGTACTTC.

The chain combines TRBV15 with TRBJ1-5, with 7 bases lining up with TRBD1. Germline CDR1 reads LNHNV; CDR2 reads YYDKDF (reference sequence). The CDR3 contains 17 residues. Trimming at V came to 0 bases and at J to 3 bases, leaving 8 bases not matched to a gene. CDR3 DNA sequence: TGTGCCACCAGCAGAGATCTCGGGACAGCAACCAATCAGCCCCAGCATTTT. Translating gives CATSRDLGTATNQPQHF.

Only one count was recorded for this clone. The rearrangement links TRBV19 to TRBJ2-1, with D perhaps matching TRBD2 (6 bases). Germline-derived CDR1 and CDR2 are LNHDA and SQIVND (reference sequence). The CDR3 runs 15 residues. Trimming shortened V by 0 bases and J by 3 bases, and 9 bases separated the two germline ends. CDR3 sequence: CASSIELAYYNEQFF. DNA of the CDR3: TGTGCCAGTAGTATAGAACTAGCCTACTACAATGAGCAGTTCTTC.

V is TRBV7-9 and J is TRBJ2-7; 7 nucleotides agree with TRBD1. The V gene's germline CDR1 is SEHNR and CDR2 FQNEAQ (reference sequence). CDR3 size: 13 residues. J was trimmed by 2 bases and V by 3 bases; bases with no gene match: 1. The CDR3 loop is CASSFDRAYEQYF. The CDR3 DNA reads TGTGCCAGCAGCTTCGACAGGGCCTACGAGCAGTACTTC.

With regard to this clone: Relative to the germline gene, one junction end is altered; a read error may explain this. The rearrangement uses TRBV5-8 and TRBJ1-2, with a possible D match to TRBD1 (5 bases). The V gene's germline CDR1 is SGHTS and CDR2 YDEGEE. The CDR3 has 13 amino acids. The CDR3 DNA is TGTGCCAGCACCCACCGAATAGGGACCTCAACCTTCTTC. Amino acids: CASTHRIGTSTFF.

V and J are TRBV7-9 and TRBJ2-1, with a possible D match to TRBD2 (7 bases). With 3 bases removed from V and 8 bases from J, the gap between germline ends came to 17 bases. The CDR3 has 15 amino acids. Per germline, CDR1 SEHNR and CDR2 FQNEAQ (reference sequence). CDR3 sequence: CASSFHEGGGDEQFF. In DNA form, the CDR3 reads TGTGCCAGCAGCTTCCACGAGGGAGGGGGGGATGAGCAGTTCTTC.

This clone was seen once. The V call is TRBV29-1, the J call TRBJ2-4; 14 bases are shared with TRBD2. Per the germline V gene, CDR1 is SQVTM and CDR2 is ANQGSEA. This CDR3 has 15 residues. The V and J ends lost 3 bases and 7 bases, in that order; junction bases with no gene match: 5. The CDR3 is CSVDVGLAGGNIQYF. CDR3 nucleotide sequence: TGCAGCGTTGATGTAGGACTAGCGGGGGGCAACATTCAGTACTTC.

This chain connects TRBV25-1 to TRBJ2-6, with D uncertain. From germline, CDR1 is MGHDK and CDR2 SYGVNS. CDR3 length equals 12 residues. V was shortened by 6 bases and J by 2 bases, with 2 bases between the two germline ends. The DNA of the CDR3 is TGTGCCAGCAGCCCTGGGGCCAACGTCCTGACTTTC. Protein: CASSPGANVLTF.

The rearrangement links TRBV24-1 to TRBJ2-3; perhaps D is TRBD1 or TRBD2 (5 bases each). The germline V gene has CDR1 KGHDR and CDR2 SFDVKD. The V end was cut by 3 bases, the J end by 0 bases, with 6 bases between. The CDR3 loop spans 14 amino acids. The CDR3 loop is CATSDRDSTDTQYF. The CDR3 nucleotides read TGTGCCACCAGTGATCGGGACAGCACAGATACGCAGTATTTT.

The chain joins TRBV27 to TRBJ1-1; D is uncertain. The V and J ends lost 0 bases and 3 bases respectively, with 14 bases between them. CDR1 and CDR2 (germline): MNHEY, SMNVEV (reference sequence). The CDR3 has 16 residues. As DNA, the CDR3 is TGTGCCAGCAGTTTATCTAAAGGGCCGAGGGACACTGAAGCTTTCTTT. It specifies CASSLSKGPRDTEAFF.

The CDR3 here is CASSFREVHIPANYGYTF. Written as DNA, the CDR3 is TGTGCCAGCAGCTTCAGGGAAGTCCACATTCCGGCTAACTATGGCTACACCTTC. The gene calls are TRBV5-6 and TRBJ1-2, with D tentatively TRBD1 (5 bases). The CDR3 is 18 residues long. Germline CDR1 is SGHDT and CDR2 is YYEEEE. Trimming pared 2 bases from V and 0 bases from J, leaving 20 bases between.

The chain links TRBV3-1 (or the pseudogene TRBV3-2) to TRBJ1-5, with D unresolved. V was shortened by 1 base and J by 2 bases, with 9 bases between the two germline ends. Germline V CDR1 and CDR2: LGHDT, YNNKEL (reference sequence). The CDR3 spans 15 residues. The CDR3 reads CASSQGGNGNQPQHF. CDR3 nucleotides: TGTGCCAGCAGCCAAGGAGGGAACGGCAATCAGCCCCAGCATTTT.

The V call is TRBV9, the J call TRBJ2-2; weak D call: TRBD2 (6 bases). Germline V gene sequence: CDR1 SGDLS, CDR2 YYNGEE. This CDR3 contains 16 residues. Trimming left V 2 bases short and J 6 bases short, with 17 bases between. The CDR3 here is CASSVSSGTPPGELFF. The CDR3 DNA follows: TGTGCCAGCAGCGTCTCTTCCGGGACTCCCCCCGGGGAGCTGTTTTTT.

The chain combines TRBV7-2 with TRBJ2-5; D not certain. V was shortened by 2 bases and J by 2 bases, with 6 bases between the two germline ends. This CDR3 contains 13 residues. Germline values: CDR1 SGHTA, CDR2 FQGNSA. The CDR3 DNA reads TGTGCCAGCAGCTTAATGGAACAAGAGACCCAGTACTTC. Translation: CASSLMEQETQYF.

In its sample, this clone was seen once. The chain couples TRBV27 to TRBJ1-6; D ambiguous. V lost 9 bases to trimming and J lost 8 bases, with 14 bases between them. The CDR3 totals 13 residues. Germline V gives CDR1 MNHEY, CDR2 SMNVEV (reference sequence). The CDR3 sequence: CASRHPRDSPLHF. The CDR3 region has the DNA TGTGCCAGTCGACACCCTAGGGATTCACCCCTCCACTTT.

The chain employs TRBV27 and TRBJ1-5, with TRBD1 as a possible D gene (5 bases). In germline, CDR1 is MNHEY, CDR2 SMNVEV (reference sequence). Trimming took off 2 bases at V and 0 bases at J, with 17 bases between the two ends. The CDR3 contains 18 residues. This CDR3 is CASSLRGSQLRSNQPQHF. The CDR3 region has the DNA TGTGCCAGCAGTTTACGGGGGAGTCAGTTGCGTAGCAATCAGCCCCAGCATTTT.

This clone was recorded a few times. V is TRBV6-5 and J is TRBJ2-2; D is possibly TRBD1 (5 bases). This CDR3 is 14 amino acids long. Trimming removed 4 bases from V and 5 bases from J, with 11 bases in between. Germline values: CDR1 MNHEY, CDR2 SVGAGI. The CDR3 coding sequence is TGTGCCAGCAGTTTAAATTACAGGACCGGGGAGCTGTTTTTT. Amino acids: CASSLNYRTGELFF.

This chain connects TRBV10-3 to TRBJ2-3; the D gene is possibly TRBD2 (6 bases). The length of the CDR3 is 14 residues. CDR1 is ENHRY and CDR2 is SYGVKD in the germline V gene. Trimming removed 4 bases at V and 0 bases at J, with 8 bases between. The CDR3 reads CAISGGMSTDTQYF. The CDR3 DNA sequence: TGTGCCATCAGTGGCGGGATGAGCACAGATACGCAGTATTTT.